This T cell receptor beta chain originates from a study of blood T cell repertoires in COVID-19. Study-wide background: The origin of the acute and convalescent COVID-19 samples was the United States, Italy and Spain. From T cells, B-cell-depleted T cells, or PBMCs came the material, which was cDNA or gDNA.

Authors' processing steps: Researchers report that nucleated cell counts were estimated from reference gene primer amplification. Measured with immunoSEQ multiplex PCR; TCRdb has only the in-frame clones, and not every one. D and trimming were read from the DNA, whereas the V and J calls and clone size are those reported in that table. The table lists around 88,000 clones, around 80% of them singletons. The ends were cut back, 3 bases at V and 4 bases at J, with 9 bases in the middle. The germline CDR1 and CDR2 sequences are SGHTA and FQGTGA. This CDR3 region has 13 residues. The source is a man over 45 who had recovered from COVID-19. The V call is TRBV7-3, the J call TRBJ1-1; D ambiguous. Sequenced: peripheral blood. The CDR3 region has the DNA TGTGCCAGCAGCTTTTCGTCGGGCACTGAAGCTTTCTTT. Protein: CASSFSSGTEAFF.